The clone carrying this T cell receptor beta chain showed up just a few times. No antigen is known for it. The source of the sample is a study of beta chain features in type 1 diabetes. Study outcomes and limitations: TCRB repertoires of naive, central memory and Treg cells appeared more similar among patients than among healthy donors. Insertions were fewer and deletions more numerous at VDJ junctions in type 1 diabetes patients.

Looked up from germline, CDR1 is MNHEY and CDR2 is SMNVEV (reference sequence). Trimming pared 4 bases from V and 2 bases from J, leaving 15 bases between. This CDR3 is built from 15 residues. cDNA synthesis used the whole RNA isolate, giving expressed TCRB sequences. Assay used: immunoSEQ multiplex PCR; TCRdb lists only in-frame clones, some missing. This table has 900,000 or so clones, 15% to 20% appearing once. Sequenced material: naive CD4+ T cells from blood. This sequence was found in a woman aged 18-29 years in good health. V is TRBV27 and J is TRBJ2-7; D is tentatively TRBD1 or TRBD2 (5 bases each). This CDR3 is CASSSLGTGTYEQYF. CDR3 sequence (DNA): TGTGCCAGCAGTTCCCTCGGGACGGGTACCTACGAGCAGTACTTC.